This TCR beta chain was obtained from a study of OX40 agonist ivuxolimab in advanced cancers. Study in general: Ivuxolimab is a fully human IgG2 antibody that activates OX40 (CD134). The eligibility criteria allowed prior anti-PD-1, anti-PD-L1 or anti-CTLA-4 therapy, and 30% to 40% had some. Patients in the trial were receiving intravenous ivuxolimab every 2 weeks, at doses of 0.01 to 10 mg/kg. General observations from the study: Expanded clones were, on average, more numerous among CD8+ T cells than CD4+.

This CDR3 spans 16 amino acids. Between the trimmed V and J ends, which lost 7 bases and 0 bases, there was a span of 19 bases. Germline V gene lookup returns CDR1 MNHNY and CDR2 SVGAGI (reference sequence). As to this clone: What it binds is unknown.

TCRdb's table, derived via immunoSEQ multiplex PCR, lists solely in-frame clones and lacks some. Here the sample spans 50,000 to 60,000 clones, approximately 83% being singletons. Specimen: CD4+ or CD8+ T cells sorted from blood, collected in a trial of the OX40 agonist ivuxolimab. The chain employs TRBV6-6 and TRBJ2-7; tentative D call: TRBD1 (6 bases). The origin of this receptor is an adult with an advanced solid tumor such as melanoma, head and neck, liver or kidney cancer. CDR3 in DNA: TGTGCCAGCACCAACGAGGACAGACCGAGCTCCTACGAGCAGTACTTC. Its translation is CASTNEDRPSSYEQYF.